Presented here are 17 T cell receptor beta chains from one specimen sequenced in a study of cytomegalovirus exposure and HLA in healthy donors. This PCR relied on a set of 60 Vbeta primers and 13 Jbeta primers. The assay was immunoSEQ multiplex PCR, and TCRdb's table has in-frame clones only and misses some. This repertoire shows approximately 89,000 clones, 85% found once; its top ten account for around 7.4%. Sequenced: PBMCs. The source of these receptors is a middle-aged man in good health and CMV-seropositive.

This clone was recorded a few times. V is TRBV19 and J is TRBJ1-1; D is ambiguous. The CDR3 totals 13 residues. The ends were cut back, 4 bases at V and 0 bases at J, with 6 bases in the middle. CDR1 and CDR2 from the germline V gene are LNHDA and SQIVND (reference sequence). The CDR3 bases are TGTGCCAGTAGTAGGAGCTTGAACACTGAAGCTTTCTTT. Residues: CASSRSLNTEAFF.

There are a few counts of this clone. V gene TRBV6-4 combines with J gene TRBJ1-6; no firm D call. V lost 4 bases to trimming and J lost 0 bases, with 7 bases between them. From germline, CDR1 is MRHNA and CDR2 SNTAGT. The CDR3 runs to 15 residues. In DNA, the CDR3 is TGTGCCAGCAGTGGGAGGAGCTCCTATAATTCACCCCTCCACTTT. The encoded protein is CASSGRSSYNSPLHF.

The chain employs TRBV9 and TRBJ1-5, with D uncertain. Germline CDR1 and CDR2: SGDLS and YYNGEE. The CDR3 has 14 residues. The germline V and J ends were trimmed by 0 bases and 7 bases, with 11 bases remaining between them. DNA for the CDR3: TGTGCCAGCAGCGTAGACCCCGAGGGACAGCCCCAGCATTTT. Protein sequence: CASSVDPEGQPQHF. The entire variable domain, with the rest obtained from reference TRBV9 and TRBJ1-5, is as follows: DSGVTQTPKHLITATGQRVTLRCSPRSGDLSVYWYQQSLDQGLQFLIQYYNGEERAKGNILERFSAQQFPDLHSELNLSSLELGDSALYFCASSVDPEGQPQHFGDGTRLSIL.

This chain connects TRBV7-9 to TRBJ2-3, with 12 nucleotides matching TRBD2. Germline V gives CDR1 SEHNR, CDR2 FQNEAQ (reference sequence). The CDR3 spans 19 residues. With V trimmed by 1 base and J by 1 base, 9 bases remained unmatched. In DNA, the CDR3 is TGTGCCAGCAGCTTAGGGTCTAGCGGGAGGGCCCTCGGCACAGATACGCAGTATTTT. Its protein product is CASSLGSSGRALGTDTQYF.

The chain carries TRBV5-7 and TRBJ1-1; D might be TRBD1 (5 bases). TRBV5-7 is given ORF status, its function remaining uncertain. CDR3 length equals 9 residues. Deletions cut 9 bases from V and 14 bases from J, with 14 bases between. The CDR3 nucleotides are TGTGCCACCAACCCTCAGGGATTCTTT. Translated, it gives CATNPQGFF.

The V call is TRBV11-3, the J call TRBJ2-7; tentative D call: TRBD2 (6 bases). Germline V gene sequence: CDR1 SGHNT, CDR2 YENEEA. The CDR3 consists of 17 residues. V dropped 0 bases and J dropped 3 bases, with 18 bases sitting between them. The CDR3 loop reads CASSLDRETVSHYEQYF. CDR3 nucleotide sequence: TGTGCCAGCAGCTTAGATCGGGAGACTGTATCCCACTACGAGCAGTACTTC.

The chain employs TRBV7-2 and TRBJ2-2; 11 nucleotides agree with TRBD2. CDR1 SGHTA and CDR2 FQGNSA come from the germline V gene. The CDR3 covers 16 residues. V lost 5 bases, J lost 8 bases, and 10 bases stayed unmatched. This CDR3 is CASSATLAGGSGELFF. CDR3 DNA: TGTGCCAGCAGCGCTACTCTAGCGGGGGGTTCGGGGGAGCTGTTTTTT.

The J gene is TRBJ2-5, the V gene TRBV6-1, with a possible D match to TRBD1 (5 bases). The DNA matches TRBJ2-7 better at its end, which makes the J call doubtful. The CDR3 length is 14 residues. From germline, CDR1 is MNHNS and CDR2 SASEGT. The CDR3 region has the DNA TGTGCCAGCAGTGTGGGGCAGTCCTCCTACGAGCAGTACTTC. Protein: CASSVGQSSYEQYF.

The chain joins TRBV9 to TRBJ1-5; D remains unclear. Germline V gene data show CDR1 as SGDLS and CDR2 as YYNGEE. This CDR3 region has 14 residues. Trimming removed 4 bases from V and 0 bases from J, with 8 bases in between. This CDR3 reads CASSPGNSNQPQHF. CDR3 sequence (DNA): TGTGCCAGCAGCCCGGGGAATAGCAATCAGCCCCAGCATTTT.

This chain connects TRBV6-5 to TRBJ2-7; possible D gene TRBD2, 5 bases. Trimming took off 4 bases at V and 7 bases at J, with 8 bases between the two ends. CDR3 length: 11 amino acids. The V gene's germline CDR1 is MNHEY and CDR2 SVGAGI. The CDR3 DNA reads as TGTGCCAGCAGTTCGTCGGGGGAGCAGTACTTC. Protein product: CASSSSGEQYF.

J is TRBJ2-5 and V is TRBV7-3; 10 bases are a match to TRBD1. Germline CDR1 SGHTA, CDR2 FQGTGA. The trim removed 5 bases at V and 1 base at J, leaving 4 bases unmatched. The CDR3 spans 15 residues. In nucleotides, the CDR3 is TGTGCCAGCAGCGAACGGGACAGGGGCCAAGAGACCCAGTACTTC. Translated: CASSERDRGQETQYF.

The DNA of the CDR3 is TGTGCCAGCAGCTTCACCAGGACAGGTTTGAACACCGGGGAGCTGTTTTTT. Amino acids: CASSFTRTGLNTGELFF. The chain combines TRBV5-5 with TRBJ2-2, with TRBD1 matching over 7 bases. The CDR3 runs 17 residues. Germline CDR1 reads SGHKS; CDR2 reads YYEKEE (reference sequence). V dropped 2 bases and J dropped 1; count of bases not matched to a gene: 8.

The chain has TRBV11-2 and TRBJ1-1, with D possibly being TRBD1 (6 bases). This CDR3 is built from 15 residues. V lost 5 bases and J 1 base, leaving 14 bases between the germline ends. The V gene's germline CDR1 is SGHAT and CDR2 FQNNGV. The chain's CDR3 is CASSQQGHPNTEAFF. CDR3 DNA sequence: TGTGCCAGCAGCCAACAGGGACACCCGAACACTGAAGCTTTCTTT.

The CDR3 DNA is TGCGCCAGCAGCACCGGACAGGGGGGAGAGACCCAGTACTTC. Its translation is CASSTGQGGETQYF. The J gene is TRBJ2-5, the V gene TRBV5-1, with 10 bases identical to TRBD1. This CDR3 has 14 residues. V gave up 4 bases and J gave up 4 bases; unmatched junction bases: 4. Germline V lookup: CDR1 SGHRS, CDR2 YFSETQ.

V is TRBV10-3 and J is TRBJ2-3; 9 bases fit TRBD2. The germline V gene encodes CDR1 ENHRY and CDR2 SYGVKD. The V segment lost 0 bases and the J segment 2 bases; nucleotides outside the gene matches: 9. The CDR3 is 18 residues long. Here the CDR3 reads CAISESTAGGGYTDTQYF. CDR3 nucleotides: TGTGCCATCAGTGAGTCGACAGCGGGGGGAGGATACACAGATACGCAGTATTTT.

The V and J genes are TRBV28 and TRBJ2-1; TRBD2 matches at 15 bases. This CDR3 spans 15 amino acids. After removal of 5 bases from V and 7 bases from J, the junction contained 3 bases not matched to a gene. Germline CDR1 is MDHEN and CDR2 is SYDVKM. CDR3 amino acids: CASSPGTSGRNEQFF. CDR3 bases: TGTGCCAGCAGTCCCGGGACTAGCGGGAGGAATGAGCAGTTCTTC.

The V gene is TRBV30, the J gene TRBJ2-5, with 8 bases that match TRBD2. The junction had 11 bases not matched to a gene; V was cut back by 0 bases and J by 2 bases. The germline V gene has CDR1 GTSNPN and CDR2 SVGIG (reference sequence). The CDR3 has 17 amino acids. CDR3 coding DNA: TGTGCCTGGAGTGTAAGCCCCCCGGTAGCGGGGCAAGAGACCCAGTACTTC. It yields the protein CAWSVSPPVAGQETQYF.